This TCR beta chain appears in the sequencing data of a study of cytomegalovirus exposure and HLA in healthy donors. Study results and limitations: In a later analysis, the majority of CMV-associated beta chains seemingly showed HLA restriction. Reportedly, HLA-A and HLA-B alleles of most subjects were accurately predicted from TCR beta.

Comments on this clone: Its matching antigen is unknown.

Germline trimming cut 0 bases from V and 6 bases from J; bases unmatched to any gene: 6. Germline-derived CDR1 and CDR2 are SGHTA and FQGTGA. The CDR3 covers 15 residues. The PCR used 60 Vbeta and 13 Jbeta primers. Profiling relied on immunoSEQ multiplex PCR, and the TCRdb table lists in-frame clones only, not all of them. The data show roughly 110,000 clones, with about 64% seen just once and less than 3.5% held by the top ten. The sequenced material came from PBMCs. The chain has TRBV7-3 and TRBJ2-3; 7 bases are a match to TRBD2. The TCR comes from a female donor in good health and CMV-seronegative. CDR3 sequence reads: CASSLTRGGPDTQYF. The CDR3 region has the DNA TGTGCCAGCAGCTTAACGCGGGGAGGGCCGGATACGCAGTATTTT.